This T cell receptor (beta chain) came from a study of T cell repertoires in cytomegalovirus infection. Across the whole study: CMV infection together with matching HLA type was indicated by public TCR beta signatures.

CDR1 is SNHLY, CDR2 FYNNEI, per germline. Trimming took off 0 bases at V and 1 base at J, with 9 bases between the two ends. The CDR3 spans 16 residues. This clonotype came up a few times. MiXCR was run by TCRdb on the reads, yielding one entry per CDR3 protein. The data hold 150,000 to 200,000 distinct CDR3 sequences, with about 30% observed a single time. Sequencing was performed on PBMCs. The sequence was collected from a human donor in good health (CMV status not recorded). Some clones in this sample may be carry-over from other donors' samples. The genes are TRBV2 and TRBJ2-2; tentatively, D is TRBD1 (6 bases). This chain's CDR3 is CASSEADRENTGELFF. The CDR3 nucleotides are TGTGCCAGCAGTGAAGCGGACAGAGAGAACACCGGGGAGCTGTTTTTT.